The clone carrying this TCR beta chain was detected only a few times. Its antigen is unknown. This record belongs to a study of cytomegalovirus exposure and HLA in healthy donors. Overall study results and limits: An analysis that was carried out later associated 15,000 to 20,000 TCR beta sequences with HLA alleles at 0.05 false discovery rate. A prior analysis recorded that most TCR beta V segments were productive about 87% or about 30% of the time.

Germline CDR1 reads SGDLS; CDR2 reads YYNGEE. The CDR3 consists of 15 residues. Trimming stripped 0 bases from V and 3 bases from J, with 9 bases between. The primer mix had 60 Vbeta and 13 Jbeta primers. TCRdb's copy holds only in-frame clones and misses some; the assay was immunoSEQ multiplex PCR. The sample lists hundreds of thousands of clones, roughly 75% seen once, with approximately 1.9% in the top ten. This TCR was recovered from a woman aged 30 to 39 in good health and CMV-seronegative. The gene calls are TRBV9 and TRBJ2-2; D is perhaps TRBD1 (5 bases). Material: PBMCs. In nucleotides, the CDR3 is TGTGCCAGCAGCGTAGGGGGCGTGGACACCGGGGAGCTGTTTTTT. Protein sequence: CASSVGGVDTGELFF. The full variable domain, its missing parts supplied by reference TRBV9 and TRBJ2-2, is DSGVTQTPKHLITATGQRVTLRCSPRSGDLSVYWYQQSLDQGLQFLIQYYNGEERAKGNILERFSAQQFPDLHSELNLSSLELGDSALYFCASSVGGVDTGELFFGEGSRLTVL.